This TCR beta chain was sequenced during a study of blood T cell repertoires in COVID-19. Germline CDR1 MNHNS, CDR2 SASEGT. V was trimmed by 1 base and J by 4 bases, leaving 19 bases between them. This CDR3 is 17 amino acids long. Authors' data handling: Nucleated cell number was recorded as an estimate derived from reference gene primer amplification. Generated by immunoSEQ multiplex PCR, the TCRdb table keeps only in-frame clones and is missing some. V and J calls and clone size follow that table, whereas D and trimming were derived from the DNA. The profile shows 250,000 to 300,000 clones, almost 90% of them singletons. Seattle patients were enrolled while actively infected and followed longitudinally.

Sequences were obtained from peripheral blood. The receptor's source is a young woman with COVID-19, enrolled during active disease. This chain links TRBV6-1 with TRBJ1-2; TRBD1 is a possible D gene (5 bases). CDR3: CASSEEGVEGFSYGYTF. The CDR3 bases are TGTGCCAGCAGTGAAGAGGGAGTGGAGGGGTTCAGCTATGGCTACACCTTC.